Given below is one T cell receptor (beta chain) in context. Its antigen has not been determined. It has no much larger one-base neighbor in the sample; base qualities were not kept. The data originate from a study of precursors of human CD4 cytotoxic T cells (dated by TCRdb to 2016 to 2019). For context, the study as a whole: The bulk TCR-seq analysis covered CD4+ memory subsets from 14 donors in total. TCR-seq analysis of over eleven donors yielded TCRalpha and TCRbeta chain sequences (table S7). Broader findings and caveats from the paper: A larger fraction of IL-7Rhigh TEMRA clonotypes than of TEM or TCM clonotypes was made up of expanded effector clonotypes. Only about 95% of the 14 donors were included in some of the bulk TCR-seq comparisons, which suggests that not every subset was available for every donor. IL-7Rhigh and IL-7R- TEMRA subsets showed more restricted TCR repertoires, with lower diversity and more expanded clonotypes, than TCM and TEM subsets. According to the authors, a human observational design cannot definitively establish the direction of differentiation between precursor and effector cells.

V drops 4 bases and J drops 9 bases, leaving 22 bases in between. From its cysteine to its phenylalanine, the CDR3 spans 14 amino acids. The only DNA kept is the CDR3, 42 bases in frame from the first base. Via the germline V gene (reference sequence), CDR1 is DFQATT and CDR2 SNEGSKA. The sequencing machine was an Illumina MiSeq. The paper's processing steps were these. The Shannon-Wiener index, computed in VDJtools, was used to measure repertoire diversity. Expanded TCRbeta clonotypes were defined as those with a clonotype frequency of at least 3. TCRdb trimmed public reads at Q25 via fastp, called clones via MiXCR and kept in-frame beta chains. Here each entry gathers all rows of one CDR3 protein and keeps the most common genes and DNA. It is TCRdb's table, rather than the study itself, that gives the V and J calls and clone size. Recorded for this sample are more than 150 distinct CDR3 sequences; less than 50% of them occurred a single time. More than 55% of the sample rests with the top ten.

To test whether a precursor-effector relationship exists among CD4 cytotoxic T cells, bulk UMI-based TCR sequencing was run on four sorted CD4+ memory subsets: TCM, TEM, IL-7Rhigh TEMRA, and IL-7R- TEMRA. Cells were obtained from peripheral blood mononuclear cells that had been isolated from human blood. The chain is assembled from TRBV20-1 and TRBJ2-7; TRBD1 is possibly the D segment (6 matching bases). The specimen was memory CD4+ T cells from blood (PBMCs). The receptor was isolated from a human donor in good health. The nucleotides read TGCAGTGCTACCCTTCAGGGGAGAATAGCTGGGCAGTACTTC. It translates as CSATLQGRIAGQYF.